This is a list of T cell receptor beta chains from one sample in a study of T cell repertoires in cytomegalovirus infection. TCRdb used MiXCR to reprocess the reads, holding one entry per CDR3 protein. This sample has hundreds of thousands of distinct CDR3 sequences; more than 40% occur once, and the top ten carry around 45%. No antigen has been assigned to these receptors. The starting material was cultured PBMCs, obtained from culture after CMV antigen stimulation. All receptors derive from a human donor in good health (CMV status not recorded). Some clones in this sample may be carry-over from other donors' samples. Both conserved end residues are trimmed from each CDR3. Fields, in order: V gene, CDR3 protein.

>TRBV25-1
ASSESPRGLTNYGYT
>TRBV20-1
SAGDRVSGNTIY
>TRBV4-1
ASSHGTSGSLGELF
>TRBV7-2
ASSFDPGGKNIQY
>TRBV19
ASSMGRGLSTDTQY
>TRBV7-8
ASSLVRGRGHEQY
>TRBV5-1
ASSLLIRGQPQH
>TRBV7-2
ASSLGSSGTQY
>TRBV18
ASSSGTSNTGELF
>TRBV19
ASRNAEYSNQPQH
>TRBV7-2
ASSLMGQDYEQY
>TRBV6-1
ASSTTPTGNSPLH
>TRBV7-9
ASSTTGAEETQY
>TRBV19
ASSMLQGSRSTEAF
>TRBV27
ASSFDAAGVNEQF
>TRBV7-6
ASSPTSGRGGYT
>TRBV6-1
ASSLWTEPEMNTEAF
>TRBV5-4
ASSFGAGVNYGYT
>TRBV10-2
ASSENLAGASTDTQY
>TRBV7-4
ASSPFGAPTSDSTDTQY
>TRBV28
ASTGVSYEQY
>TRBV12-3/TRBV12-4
ASSPPRTSGRYEQF
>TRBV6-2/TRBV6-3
AIARASGVEQY
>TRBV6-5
ASSPTTSGDFNYEQY
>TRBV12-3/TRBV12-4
ASSFWRAGGYT
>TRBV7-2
ASSSRLARDEQY
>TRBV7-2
ASSTGQGQETQY
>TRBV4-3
ASSHRYLSGNTIY
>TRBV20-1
SARFQGLYNSPLH
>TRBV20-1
SAERGSSYEQY
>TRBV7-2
ASSLGSSQETQY
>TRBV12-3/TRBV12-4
ASSLMALNTGELF
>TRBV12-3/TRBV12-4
ASSLGPEQY
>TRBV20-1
SARDLGGSSYEQY
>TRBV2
ASSDLESPLH
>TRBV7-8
ASSLAGLETDTQY
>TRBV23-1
ASGRDRGLEGPYEQY
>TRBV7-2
ASSPRTRSYNEQF
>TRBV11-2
ASSSQSGDSWETQY
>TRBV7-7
ASSSLDRLNEQF
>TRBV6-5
ASSYSRLAVNEQF
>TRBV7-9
ASSLQFEENNEQF
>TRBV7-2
ASSLGGTATAY
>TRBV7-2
ASTPRLGDSEQY
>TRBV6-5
ASSSLRGQTDTQY
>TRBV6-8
ASSYPDRGNSPLH
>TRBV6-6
ASRTGGHTGELF
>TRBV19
ASSRSFGQPQH
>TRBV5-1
ASSTPGASAGETQY
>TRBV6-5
ASSSQGADEQF
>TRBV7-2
ASSQRLAGLTYEQY
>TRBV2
ASRRGRGLSTEAF
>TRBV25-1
ASSRGSAGQF
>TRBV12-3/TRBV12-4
ASSYRVVASPLH
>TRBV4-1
ASSQESSPNTEAF
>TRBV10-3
AIRRGGGDEQF
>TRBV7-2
ASSLGQLSPLH
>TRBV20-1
SAEAASGSDEQF